A selection of T cell receptor beta chains follows, all from one sample in a study of OX40 agonist ivuxolimab in advanced cancers. TCRdb's copy holds only in-frame clones and misses some; the assay was immunoSEQ multiplex PCR. The profile covers roughly 96,000 clones, with approximately 84% appearing a single time and roughly 5.2% taken by the ten largest. The sample was CD4+ or CD8+ T cells sorted from blood, taken in a trial of the OX40 agonist ivuxolimab. All receptors come from an adult with an advanced solid tumor such as melanoma, head and neck, liver or kidney cancer. Each CDR3 is given with its conserved first and last residue. A D gene is named only where the DNA matches it firmly. Some rows mark clone size as missing; the rest say once, few, many or name a class of expanded clone.

>-|TRBJ2-7|TRBV6-5|-
CASSIPDYSGEQYF
TGTGCCAGCAGCATTCCGGACTACTCTGGGGAGCAGTACTTC
>TRBD1|TRBJ2-4|TRBV7-2|-
CASSSEGTGVKNIQYF
TGTGCCAGCAGCTCCGAGGGGACAGGGGTTAAAAACATTCAGTACTTC
>-|TRBJ1-3|TRBV15|-
CATSRASGENTIYF
TGTGCCACCAGCAGAGCAAGCGGGGAAAACACCATATATTTT
>-|TRBJ1-2|TRBV7-9|once
CASSLGQGSYGYTF
TGTGCCAGCAGCTTAGGGCAGGGGAGCTATGGCTACACCTTC
>TRBD2|TRBJ2-7|TRBV11-2|-
CASSSIRGLSSGGAYEQYF
TGTGCCAGCAGCTCAATTAGGGGGCTCTCTAGCGGGGGTGCCTACGAGCAGTACTTC
>TRBD1|TRBJ1-3|TRBV27|-
CASSLRQGGNTIYF
TGTGCCAGCAGTTTACGACAGGGGGGAAACACCATATATTTT
>-|TRBJ1-3|TRBV29-1|-
CSASTAGNTIYF
TGCAGCGCATCGACAGCTGGAAACACCATATATTTT
>-|TRBJ2-3|TRBV9|-
CASSGASTSTDTQYF
TGTGCCAGCAGCGGGGCTTCCACTAGCACAGATACGCAGTATTTT
>TRBD2|TRBJ2-7|TRBV6-5|-
CASRAGGTGEVEQYF
TGTGCCAGCAGAGCGGGGGGAACAGGGGAGGTCGAGCAGTACTTC
>-|TRBJ2-7|TRBV19|many
CASKRVQGSGEQYF
TGTGCCTCGAAGAGGGTGCAGGGTTCAGGCGAGCAGTACTTC
>TRBD2|TRBJ2-3|TRBV9|-
CASSPARAGVADTQYF
TGTGCCAGCAGCCCTGCTCGGGCGGGGGTGGCAGATACGCAGTATTTT
>-|TRBJ2-1|TRBV5-8|few
CASSSWAGRGHNEQFF
TGTGCCAGCAGCTCTTGGGCGGGACGTGGGCACAATGAGCAGTTCTTC
>-|TRBJ1-1|TRBV30|-
CAWTNSNTEAFF
TGTGCCTGGACAAACAGTAACACTGAAGCTTTCTTT
>-|TRBJ1-4|TRBV19|-
CASSMGREKLFF
TGTGCCAGTAGTATGGGTCGGGAAAAACTGTTTTTT
>TRBD2|TRBJ2-2|TRBV4-1|few
CASSQERLAGGANTGELFF
TGCGCCAGCAGCCAAGAAAGGTTGGCGGGGGGCGCGAACACCGGGGAGCTGTTTTTT
>-|TRBJ2-7|TRBV5-1|-
CASSLGWSDEQYF
TGCGCCAGCAGCTTGGGGTGGAGCGACGAGCAGTACTTC
>-|TRBJ1-2|TRBV4-2|-
CASSPSGGSYGYTF
TGTGCCAGCAGCCCCTCCGGGGGAAGCTATGGCTACACCTTC
>-|TRBJ2-7|TRBV7-3|-
CASSKGAGTYEQYF
TGTGCCAGCAGCAAGGGTGCGGGGACCTACGAGCAGTACTTC
>-|TRBJ1-3|TRBV12-5|-
CASGLAHKAPYSGNTIYF
TGTGCTAGTGGTTTGGCTCACAAGGCCCCCTACTCTGGAAACACCATATATTTT
>-|TRBJ2-7|TRBV12-5|once
CASGAQGTRYEQYF
TGTGCTAGTGGCGCTCAGGGTACCAGGTACGAGCAGTACTTC
>-|TRBJ1-3|TRBV5-6|-
CASSLGDNSGNTIYF
TGTGCCAGCAGCTTGGGGGACAACTCTGGAAACACCATATATTTT
>-|TRBJ1-4|TRBV6-6|-
CASSPPQGNNEKLFF
TGTGCCAGCAGTCCTCCCCAGGGAAACAATGAAAAACTGTTTTTT
>-|TRBJ1-2|TRBV2|-
CASRPDGDGGYTF
TGTGCCAGCAGACCGGACGGGGATGGAGGCTACACCTTC
>-|TRBJ2-1|TRBV30|-
CAWSTFRRRGNEQFF
TGTGCCTGGAGTACCTTTCGGCGGAGGGGCAATGAGCAGTTCTTC
>-|TRBJ1-1|TRBV10-3|-
CAITSGLNTEAFF
TGTGCCATCACCTCGGGGCTGAACACTGAAGCTTTCTTT
>TRBD2|TRBJ2-7|TRBV7-6|-
CASSPGLAGEGGEQYF
TGTGCCAGCAGCCCGGGACTAGCGGGAGAAGGAGGCGAGCAGTACTTC
>-|TRBJ2-3|TRBV6-1|-
CASSGQGGTDTQYF
TGTGCCAGCAGTGGTCAGGGTGGCACAGATACGCAGTATTTT
>-|TRBJ2-3|TRBV5-1|-
CASTIRGPSTDTQYF
TGCGCCAGCACCATCCGGGGGCCGAGCACAGATACGCAGTATTTT
>-|TRBJ1-5|TRBV21-1|-
CASPQRGNQPQHF
TGTGCCAGCCCCCAGAGAGGCAATCAGCCCCAGCATTTT
>-|TRBJ2-5|TRBV9|once
CASSVAARRQGETQYF
TGTGCCAGCAGCGTAGCCGCCAGGCGGCAGGGAGAGACCCAGTACTTC
>-|TRBJ1-2|TRBV14|-
CASSQEQYGYTF
TGTGCCAGCAGCCAAGAGCAGTATGGCTACACCTTC
>-|TRBJ2-5|TRBV7-8|-
CASNPARAPEETQYF
TGTGCCAGCAACCCCGCTAGAGCGCCCGAGGAGACCCAGTACTTC
>TRBD2|TRBJ2-7|TRBV6-5|-
CASGPGLAGGYEQYF
TGTGCCAGCGGACCGGGACTAGCGGGAGGTTACGAGCAGTACTTC
>-|TRBJ2-3|TRBV15|-
CATSRDRSWADTQYF
TGTGCCACCAGCAGAGATAGGAGCTGGGCAGATACGCAGTATTTT
>-|TRBJ2-2|TRBV5-1|once
CASSLARAGNTGELFF
TGCGCCAGCAGCTTGGCGAGGGCAGGGAACACCGGGGAGCTGTTTTTT
>-|TRBJ2-3|TRBV18|-
CASSHGGPQLDTQYF
TGTGCCAGCTCACATGGGGGACCGCAGCTTGATACGCAGTATTTT
>-|TRBJ1-4|TRBV27|-
CASSSQGREKLFF
TGTGCCAGCAGTTCCCAGGGTAGGGAAAAACTGTTTTTT
>-|TRBJ2-1|TRBV7-2|few
CASSFEVANEQFF
TGTGCCAGCAGCTTTGAGGTCGCCAATGAGCAGTTCTTC
>-|TRBJ2-4|TRBV11-3|-
CASSLGEKLAKNIQYF
TGTGCCAGCAGCTTAGGAGAAAAACTAGCCAAAAACATTCAGTACTTC
>-|TRBJ2-7|TRBV5-8|-
CASSLGALSYEQYF
TGTGCCAGCAGCTTGGGGGCCCTCTCCTACGAGCAGTACTTC
>TRBD1|TRBJ1-1|TRBV19|-
CASSTRQGRNTEAFF
TGTGCCAGTAGTACGAGACAGGGGCGGAACACTGAAGCTTTCTTT